This T cell receptor beta chain was obtained from a study of persistence of HIV-infected CD4 T cells. Study overall: Up to roughly 180 mL blood was drawn at multiple time points; two donors had single-time leukapheresis.

This clone was counted only a few times. Its antigen is not identified. CDR3 length equals 16 residues. The germline CDR1 and CDR2 sequences are MDHEN and SYDVKM. Trimming shortened V by 2 bases and J by 3 bases, and 14 bases separated the two germline ends. Overlapping HIV-1 Gag 15-mer peptides at approximately 1 ug per peptide per mL were used. CD40L/CD69 double-negative CD45RO-high memory CD4+ T cells were collected. Sequencing used immunoSEQ version 4 in survey mode. The protocol was immunoSEQ multiplex PCR, while the TCRdb copy is restricted to in-frame clones and leaves out a portion. The sample gives about 40,000 clones, around three quarters of which show up once; 14% is in the top ten. Overall study results and limits: Bulk TCR data could not be restricted to HIV-1-infected CMV-responding cells.

Specimen: CD4+ T cells sorted from PBMCs after approximately 19-hour stimulation, collected from a patient who received antiretroviral therapy. The V and J genes are TRBV28 and TRBJ1-5; D gene unclear. The receptor's source is an adult man with HIV who was CMV-seropositive. The CDR3 spells CASSLDSVSYNQPQHF. The CDR3 coding sequence is TGTGCCAGCAGTTTAGATTCGGTTAGCTACAATCAGCCCCAGCATTTT.